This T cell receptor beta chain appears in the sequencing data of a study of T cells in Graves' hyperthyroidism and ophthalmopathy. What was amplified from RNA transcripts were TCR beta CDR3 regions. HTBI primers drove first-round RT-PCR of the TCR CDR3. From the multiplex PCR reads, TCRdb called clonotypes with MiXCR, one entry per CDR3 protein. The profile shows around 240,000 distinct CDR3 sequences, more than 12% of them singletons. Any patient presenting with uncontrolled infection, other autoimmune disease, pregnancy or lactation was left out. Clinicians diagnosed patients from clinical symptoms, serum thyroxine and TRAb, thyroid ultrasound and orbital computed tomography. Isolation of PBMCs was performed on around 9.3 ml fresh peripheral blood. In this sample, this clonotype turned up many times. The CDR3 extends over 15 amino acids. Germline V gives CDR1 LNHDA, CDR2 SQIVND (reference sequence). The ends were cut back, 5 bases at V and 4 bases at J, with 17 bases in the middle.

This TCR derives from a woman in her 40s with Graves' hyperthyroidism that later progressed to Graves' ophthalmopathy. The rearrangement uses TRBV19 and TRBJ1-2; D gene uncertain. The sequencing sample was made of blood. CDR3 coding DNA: TGTGCCAGTAGTCCGAACCTAGGACGTACCTATGGCTACACCTTC. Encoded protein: CASSPNLGRTYGYTF.